Listed below are T cell receptor beta chains from one sample, sequenced in a study of vaccination effects on CD4 cells after COVID-19. Measured with immunoSEQ multiplex PCR; TCRdb has only the in-frame clones, and not every one. The sample carries about 22,000 clones, around 77% recorded once. Their antigen targets remain unknown. The sample was CD4+ T cells from PBMCs cultured with HCoV-NL63 spike peptides, taken after COVID-19 vaccination. Receptors originate from a human donor who received a COVID-19 vaccine. Both conserved end residues are part of each CDR3. D genes are given only for firm matches. Size is omitted from some rows. Given values are once, few, many or a class for expanded clones.

abundance	d_gene	v_gene	j_gene	len	CDR3aa	CDR3nt
NA	TRBD1	TRBV6-4	TRBJ1-1	16	CASSDSYRGRNTEAFF	TGTGCCAGCAGTGACTCTTACAGGGGGAGAAACACTGAAGCTTTCTTT
few	NA	TRBV7-9	TRBJ2-2	17	CASSSFWAQGGTGELFF	TGTGCCAGCAGCTCCTTTTGGGCCCAGGGGGGCACCGGGGAGCTGTTTTTT
NA	NA	TRBV2	TRBJ1-2	13	CASTTDVLLGYTF	TGTGCCAGCACCACCGACGTCCTCTTGGGCTACACCTTC
NA	NA	TRBV3-1/TRBV3-2	TRBJ2-7	13	CASRQASSYEQYF	TGTGCCAGCCGACAGGCGAGCTCCTACGAGCAGTACTTC
few	NA	TRBV25-1	TRBJ2-2	15	CASPQGGMNTGELFF	TGTGCCAGTCCCCAAGGAGGGATGAACACCGGGGAGCTGTTTTTT
once	TRBD1	TRBV6-5	TRBJ1-1	14	CASSLQGGDTEAFF	TGTGCCAGCAGCCTACAGGGGGGAGACACTGAAGCTTTCTTT
NA	NA	TRBV28	TRBJ2-7	14	CASRPPRPGYEQYF	TGTGCCAGCAGACCTCCGAGGCCTGGCTACGAGCAGTACTTC
NA	TRBD1	TRBV5-6	TRBJ1-2	13	CASSSGTEYGYTF	TGTGCCAGCAGCTCCGGGACAGAGTATGGCTACACCTTC
NA	NA	TRBV24-1	TRBJ2-5	14	CATSDLTNQETQYF	TGTGCCACCAGTGACTTGACTAACCAAGAGACCCAGTACTTC
NA	NA	TRBV6-2/TRBV6-3	TRBJ1-4	15	CASSYFGTTGEKLFF	TGTGCCAGCAGTTACTTCGGCACCACGGGAGAAAAACTGTTTTTT
NA	NA	TRBV3-1/TRBV3-2	TRBJ2-7	12	CASSDSVHEQYF	TGTGCCAGCAGCGATAGCGTCCACGAGCAGTACTTC
NA	NA	TRBV28	TRBJ2-3	13	CASSAGGTDTQYF	TGTGCCAGCAGTGCCGGAGGCACAGATACGCAGTATTTT
NA	TRBD1	TRBV4-3	TRBJ2-3	15	CASSQGQGGTDTQYF	TGCGCCAGCAGCCAAGGACAGGGCGGCACAGATACGCAGTATTTT
NA	TRBD1	TRBV15	TRBJ2-6	19	CATSRGPTGAYSGANVLTF	TGTGCCACCAGCAGAGGGCCGACAGGGGCTTACTCTGGGGCCAACGTCCTGACTTTC
NA	NA	TRBV11-3	TRBJ1-1	13	CASSLNRDTEAFF	TGTGCCAGCAGCTTAAACAGGGACACTGAAGCTTTCTTT
NA	NA	TRBV25-1	TRBJ1-2	14	CASSESWLYSGYTF	TGTGCCAGCAGTGAATCATGGCTTTATAGTGGCTACACCTTC
once	TRBD2	TRBV27	TRBJ2-2	15	CASSLRGLAPGELFF	TGTGCCAGCAGTTTAAGGGGACTAGCTCCCGGGGAGCTGTTTTTT
few	NA	TRBV4-1	TRBJ2-7	15	CASSQESTGSYEQYF	TGCGCCAGCAGCCAAGAATCCACGGGCAGCTACGAGCAGTACTTC
NA	NA	TRBV5-4	TRBJ2-3	13	CASSFTGTDTQYF	TGTGCCAGCAGCTTTACAGGGACAGATACGCAGTATTTT
NA	TRBD2	TRBV7-9	TRBJ2-3	17	CASSLVPGSGSTDTQYF	TGTGCCAGCAGCTTAGTCCCGGGTAGCGGGAGCACAGATACGCAGTATTTT
NA	TRBD2	TRBV5-4	TRBJ2-1	15	CASQASGGTYNEQFF	TGTGCCAGTCAGGCTAGCGGGGGGACCTACAATGAGCAGTTCTTC
NA	TRBD2	TRBV30	TRBJ2-2	18	CAWSVGTSGRWATGELFF	TGTGCCTGGAGTGTAGGGACTAGCGGGAGGTGGGCCACCGGGGAGCTGTTTTTT
NA	NA	TRBV28	TRBJ1-2	13	CASSLLGLDGYTF	TGTGCCAGCAGTTTATTGGGTCTGGATGGCTACACCTTC
NA	TRBD1	TRBV25-1	TRBJ2-2	16	CASSAATGVDTGELFF	TGTGCCAGCAGCGCCGCGACAGGGGTGGACACCGGGGAGCTGTTTTTT
NA	TRBD1	TRBV4-2	TRBJ2-3	15	CASSQEQGAADTQYF	TGTGCCAGCAGCCAAGAACAGGGGGCGGCAGATACGCAGTATTTT
NA	NA	TRBV2	TRBJ1-1	12	CASRGQGMEAFF	TGTGCCAGCAGGGGGCAGGGAATGGAAGCTTTCTTT
once	TRBD2	TRBV5-1	TRBJ2-2	18	CASSPQGTSGRHTGELFF	TGCGCCAGCAGCCCCCAAGGGACTAGCGGACGTCACACCGGGGAGCTGTTTTTT
NA	TRBD1	TRBV4-3	TRBJ1-4	17	CASSQFRDSGTNEKLFF	TGCGCCAGCAGCCAATTCCGGGACAGTGGAACTAATGAAAAACTGTTTTTT
NA	NA	TRBV18	TRBJ2-1	15	CASSPIDSPYNEQFF	TGTGCCAGCTCACCAATAGACTCTCCCTACAATGAGCAGTTCTTC
few	TRBD1	TRBV6-6	TRBJ1-6	15	CASSHRGRGNSPLHF	TGTGCCAGCAGCCACAGGGGAAGGGGTAATTCACCCCTCCACTTT
once	NA	TRBV19	TRBJ1-1	14	CASSYREENTEAFF	TGTGCCAGTAGTTACAGGGAAGAGAACACTGAAGCTTTCTTT
NA	NA	TRBV5-4	TRBJ2-2	15	CASSLQGRHTGELFF	TGTGCCAGCAGCCTACAGGGACGGCACACCGGGGAGCTGTTTTTT
few	NA	TRBV5-6	TRBJ1-5	16	CASSFGPAGGNQPQHF	TGTGCCAGCAGCTTCGGACCCGCGGGGGGCAATCAGCCCCAGCATTTT
once	NA	TRBV6-6	TRBJ1-6	14	CASSYFSGNSPLHF	TGTGCCAGCAGTTACTTTTCAGGAAATTCACCCCTCCACTTT
NA	NA	TRBV3-1/TRBV3-2	TRBJ2-7	12	CASSQEGQKQYF	TGTGCCAGCAGCCAAGAGGGTCAAAAGCAGTACTTC
NA	NA	TRBV9	TRBJ2-7	11	CASSASYEQYF	TGTGCCAGCAGCGCCTCCTACGAGCAGTACTTC
NA	NA	TRBV27	TRBJ2-1	17	CASSSLPTRGGFDEQFF	TGTGCCAGCAGTTCCCTACCGACTAGAGGGGGCTTTGATGAGCAGTTCTTC
NA	NA	TRBV6-2/TRBV6-3	TRBJ1-2	16	CASSYSRTGVSYGYTF	TGTGCCAGCAGTTACTCGAGAACAGGAGTCTCCTATGGCTACACCTTC
NA	NA	TRBV7-2	TRBJ1-5	14	CASSLAWAGQPQHF	TGTGCCAGCAGCTTAGCGTGGGCGGGTCAGCCCCAGCATTTT
NA	NA	TRBV5-1	TRBJ1-5	15	CASSLAFTSNQPQHF	TGCGCCAGCAGCTTGGCCTTCACAAGCAATCAGCCCCAGCATTTT